The present T cell receptor (beta chain) was sequenced within a study of PD-1 blockade in classical Hodgkin lymphoma (dated by TCRdb to about 2020). With respect to the entire study: Nivolumab dosing was 3 mg/kg intravenously every 2 weeks, continuing until either disease progression or unacceptable toxicity. A peripheral blood immune signature of response to PD-1 blockade in classical Hodgkin lymphoma was defined using TCR beta sequencing and CyTOF.

Genomic DNA was isolated using the Qiagen DNeasy kit from unsorted PBMCs as well as from negatively selected CD4+ and CD8+ fractions. Using primers that anneal to V and J segments, immunoSEQ multiplex PCR amplified the TCR beta CDR3 regions. A synthetic immune receptor repertoire was used to minimize amplification bias, and remaining bias was computationally removed after sequencing. In the original analysis: Custom Python scripts were used to quantify repertoire diversity as the Shannon entropy index. Unsorted, CD4+ and CD8+ repertoires were analyzed separately, except in combined analyses where CD4+ and CD8+ sequences were merged in silico. Clonal expansion was defined as a frequency increase of at least 2-fold after treatment compared with C1D1, and clones undetected at baseline were assigned a pseudocount of 0.5. Clones with 0 or 1 copy at C1D1 were defined as singleton clones, while clones with 2 or more copies were defined as non-singleton clones. By matching protein sequences in sorted samples from the same patient, clones expanded in unsorted samples were annotated as CD4+, CD8+ or unknown. Diversity changes from C1D1 to C4D1 were tested in paired samples using Wilcoxon tests. TCRdb re-hosts the immuneACCESS table, in-frame sequences only. Its copies lack some clones; in the studies checked, an unresolved V gene accounts for under half of them, and the cause for the rest is not known. From that table come the V and J calls and clone size; the DNA was used to work out D and trimming. Within this sample are roughly 10,000 clones, with 74% of them counted one time only. Around 4% of the sample is taken by the ten largest.

Overall results and qualifications from the work: By C4D1, a significant rise was seen in CD4+ TCR diversity but not in CD8+ TCR diversity (p=0.0027 vs p=0.16), and the rise was most apparent among complete responders (p=0.02). The study covered only a single clinical trial cohort, and the causes of the repertoire differences, possibly disease activity or prior therapy, were still not defined. Lower diversity was observed in patients in whom nivolumab was started less than 1 year after ASCT, and these patients were excluded from later analyses so that confounding by immune reconstitution would be avoided. Baseline TCR diversity was reported to be lower in newly diagnosed patients than in healthy donors, and even lower in relapsed/refractory patients. Trial patients with a complete response had baseline diversity similar to that of newly diagnosed patients, while partial responders and progressors had significantly lower diversity.

This clone was detected a few times. Its specific antigen is unknown. The input lacks base qualities; no much larger clone sits a single base away. Inclusive of the bounding cysteine and phenylalanine, the CDR3 is 17 residues long. Only the CDR3 part of the read is kept: 51 bases, read in frame from the first base. Trimming takes 3 bases from V and 0 bases from J, and the germline ends sit 12 bases apart. Looking up the germline V gene yields CDR1 SGHTA and CDR2 FQGTGA. Read against the paper, the sample's time point label means: cycle 1 day 1 (C1D1), immediately before nivolumab initiation. All trial patients had relapsed after autologous stem cell transplantation, with cohorts A, B and C differing in prior brentuximab vedotin exposure. Using a Miltenyi CD4+ T cell isolation kit, CD4+ T cells were purified from thawed PBMCs through magnetic negative selection. The trial cohort comprised some 60 patients with relapsed/refractory classical Hodgkin lymphoma whose best overall responses were complete response, partial response or progressive disease. Trial patients were treated with single-agent nivolumab in the multi-cohort phase II CheckMate 205 trial. An independent review committee assessed best overall response by applying the 2007 International Working Group response criteria. Trial PBMCs were collected immediately before nivolumab initiation (C1D1) and during therapy at cycle 2 day 1 and cycle 4 day 1. Peripheral blood was collected in 8 mL Vacutainer Cell Preparation Tubes, from which PBMCs were isolated by centrifugation and then cryopreserved. Purified CD4+ and CD8+ fractions were prepared only for cases where an additional PBMC sample was available. Magnetically labelled cells were removed on LS columns in a quadroMACS separator, and the flow-through was collected as the purified fraction.

This TCR came from a human donor with classical Hodgkin lymphoma. In this chain, TRBV7-3 is recombined with TRBJ2-6, with no confidently assigned D gene. Here the sequenced sample was CD4+ T cells from blood, taken at baseline. The sequenced DNA: TGTGCCAGCAGCTTTTCGCACAAACCCTCTGGGGCCAACGTCCTGACTTTC. It specifies CASSFSHKPSGANVLTF. Full variable domain (CDR3 extended with the reference TRBV7-3 and TRBJ2-6 proteins): GAGVSQTPSNKVTEKGKYVELRCDPISGHTALYWYRQSLGQGPEFLIYFQGTGAADDSGLPNDRFFAVRPEGSVSTLKIQRTERGDSAVYLCASSFSHKPSGANVLTFGAGSRLTVL.